This TCR beta chain was retrieved from a study of blood T cells in healthy people across ages (dated by TCRdb to 2014 to 2015). Regarding the complete study: Template switching captured roughly one uniquely barcoded TCR beta cDNA molecule per two T cells in model experiments. Age-related changes in TCR beta repertoire diversity were measured in the study by deep sequencing normalized with unique cDNA molecular identifiers. The donors were divided into four age groups: young (average 16 years), middle-aged (roughly 42), aged (about 60) and long-lived (about 80). Using the same blood draw, the study looked at two additional independent replicas of 1 million unique cDNA reads for two donors, one aged 18 to 30 and the other aged 80 or older. Here is what the overall study found, with its caveats: Total diversity estimates from one million sequenced T cells were considered lower bounds and underestimates. Because profiling used bulk unsorted PBMCs, naive and antigen-experienced compartments could not be compared conclusively. A strong correlation was found between observed TCR beta diversity and the percentage of naive T cells measured by flow cytometry. As age increased, observed TCR beta diversity per million T cells dropped in a roughly linear way, and a significant reduction was already evident by age approximately 40. Donor CMV infection status was unknown, potentially confounding age-related changes in expanded clonotypes. Compared with the aged group, the long-lived group had more naive CD4+ T cells, fewer expanded clones and increased TCR diversity, a pattern suggesting age selection.

The library came from 5' RACE. Sequenced on an Illumina HiSeq 2500. A second PCR of roughly 7 to 11 cycles was performed with a sample-barcoded 5' primer and a J-beta primer mix. Each TCR beta cDNA molecule received a unique molecular identifier from a template-switch 5' adaptor carrying 12 random nucleotides. Each sample yielded at least 2.5 million CDR3-containing paired-end reads. First-strand cDNA synthesis was performed from all RNA using the Mint cDNA synthesis kit, with priming by a TRBC-specific oligonucleotide. Following uracil-DNA glycosylase treatment, a first 18-cycle PCR with universal primers M1SS and BC2_uni_R was performed on all cDNA. On the study's bioinformatics: For normalization, 1 million high-quality reads, each with a distinct molecular identifier, were randomly selected from each sample. Instead of being binned into consensus sequences, reads that shared molecular identifiers were thrown out. MiTCR, set to a Q25 quality threshold and the strictest error-elimination algorithm, was used for CDR3 identification, clonotype clustering and error correction. Lower-bound total TCR beta diversity was estimated with a nonparametric unseen species model using Euler transformation. The public reads were quality trimmed at Q25 with fastp and then assembled into clones with MiXCR by TCRdb, keeping productive beta chains. Every distinct CDR3 protein forms one entry, paired with its most common genes and DNA. In this record, the V and J calls reflect TCRdb's handling and not the investigators' own analysis. Recorded for this sample are 800,000 to 950,000 distinct CDR3 sequences; 29% of them occurred a single time. The biggest ten clones account for about a tenth of the sample.

The sample holds a few counts of this clonotype. Its antigen is not yet known. Per-nucleotide qualities are absent, and no much larger clonotype sits a single base away. V sheds 0 bases and J sheds 8 bases, leaving 24 bases between their ends. The germline V gene sets CDR1 to SGHTA and CDR2 to FQGNSA. There are 18 amino acids in the CDR3, from cysteine to phenylalanine inclusive. The sequence is cut down to CDR3 DNA, 54 bases in frame from base 1. The roughly 39 donors, aged roughly 6 to 100 years, were systemically healthy Caucasian individuals from Russia. Approximately 9 milliliters of peripheral blood were collected from each donor into EDTA-treated Vacutainer tubes. PBMCs were isolated by Ficoll-Paque density-gradient centrifugation, with at least 6.5 million obtained per sample. Trizol reagent was used to extract total RNA from PBMCs, with at least 5.5 micrograms per sample. The percentages of naive CD45RAhigh/CD27high T cells were determined by flow cytometry on a PBMC aliquot from every donor.

These same data were also listed under a study on T cells of mothers and their children. As noted in the second study: Donors were nine systemically healthy Caucasian individuals: three mothers and their six children. cDNA synthesis consumed the entire amount of extracted RNA, loaded at approximately 1.6 ug RNA in each 15 ul reaction. In the second PCR, the M1S primer added sample barcodes and 2-4 random nucleotides. More than 8 million TCR beta CDR3 reads were obtained from each mother, and some 3 million reads were obtained from each child. In both related and unrelated pairs, thymic selection shapes the output of TCR recombination in a similar way, with inherited differences having only a minor effect. Normalized repertoire overlap was always found to be slightly, but never significantly, higher in related mother-child pairs than in unrelated mother-child pairs. With a sensitivity of approximately 100 clones per million clonotypes, no persistent microchimeric T cell clones were detected. To look for features that set related mother-child pairs apart from unrelated individuals, the researchers ran deep NGS to compare the TCR beta repertoires of mothers and children. The mean age was roughly 44 +/- 4 years for the mothers and roughly 11 +/- 4 years for the children. After adapters were ligated using NEBNext reagents, the libraries underwent 100+100 nt paired-end sequencing on an Illumina HiSeq 2000. To avoid cross-contamination, the mother libraries and the child libraries were prepared a month apart and sequenced in separate runs. Between roughly 500,000 and 2,100,000 distinct TCR beta clonotypes were identified per donor. Naive TCR beta clonotypes were estimated from low-frequency clonotypes matched to each donor's FACS-determined naive share, without sorting.

This TCR derives from a woman aged 40 to 55 in good health. In this chain, TRBV7-2 is recombined with TRBJ2-3, with TRBD2 tentatively as D gene (6 bases match). Specimen: blood. This receptor has the CDR3 CASSLALSLRGGGGTQYF. The DNA sequence is as follows: TGTGCCAGCAGCTTAGCCCTCTCACTGCGTGGGGGAGGTGGTACGCAGTATTTT.